What follows are 4 T cell receptor beta chains derived from one specimen sequenced in a study of radiotherapy plus CTLA-4 blockade in lung cancer (dated by TCRdb to 2016 to 2019). Library preparation was by the immunoSEQ multiplex PCR assay. This immuneACCESS table, as held by TCRdb, lists in-frame sequences with V and J called but not all clones. Of the missing ones, under half trace to an unresolved V gene in checked studies; the others have no known cause. This sample holds over 95,000 clones; about 70% were observed only once. In total, the top ten clones hold 2.5% to 3.5% of the sample. The specimen was peripheral blood, collected from a patient treated with radiotherapy plus ipilimumab. The receptors stem from a human donor with non-small cell lung cancer who had a partial response to radiotherapy plus ipilimumab. Some clones in this sample may be carry-over from other donors' samples.

This chain joins TRBV2 and TRBJ2-3; D not resolved. The V gene's germline CDR1 is SNHLY and CDR2 FYNNEI. The CDR3 totals 12 residues. The V end was cut by 3 bases, the J end by 8 bases, with 9 bases between. This chain's CDR3 is CASSEIGITQYF. CDR3 coding DNA: TGTGCCAGCAGTGAGATTGGCATTACGCAGTATTTT. Using reference TRBV2 and TRBJ2-3 for the parts outside the CDR3, the full variable domain is EPEVTQTPSHQVTQMGQEVILRCVPISNHLYFYWYRQILGQKVEFLVSFYNNEISEKSEIFDDQFSVERPDGSNFTLKIRSTKLEDSAMYFCASSEIGITQYFGPGTRLTVL.

The chain links TRBV11-2 to TRBJ2-7; 10 bases fit TRBD2. The CDR3 runs to 16 residues. With V trimmed by 5 bases and J by 4 bases, 11 bases remained unmatched. Germline V gene sequence: CDR1 SGHAT, CDR2 FQNNGV. The CDR3 is CASSMRGAGGPYEQYF. CDR3 in DNA: TGTGCCAGCAGCATGCGCGGAGCGGGAGGGCCTTACGAGCAGTACTTC.

The chain links TRBV5-4 to TRBJ2-3, with 7 nucleotides matching TRBD2. The germline V gene encodes CDR1 SGHNT and CDR2 YYREEE (reference sequence). The CDR3 has 16 residues. V was pared by 2 bases and J by 2 bases, with 8 bases of the junction left unmatched. The DNA for the CDR3 is TGTGCCAGCAGCTTTTGGACGGGGGGAAACACAGATACGCAGTATTTT. It translates to CASSFWTGGNTDTQYF.

V and J are TRBV5-1 and TRBJ2-3; tentative D call: TRBD2 (5 bases). This CDR3 has 16 amino acids. Germline V CDR1 and CDR2: SGHRS, YFSETQ. V was cut by 2 bases and J by 0 bases, with 13 bases left in between. The CDR3 sequence is CASSLSAEPSTDTQYF. The DNA for the CDR3 is TGCGCCAGCAGCTTATCAGCGGAGCCGAGCACAGATACGCAGTATTTT.